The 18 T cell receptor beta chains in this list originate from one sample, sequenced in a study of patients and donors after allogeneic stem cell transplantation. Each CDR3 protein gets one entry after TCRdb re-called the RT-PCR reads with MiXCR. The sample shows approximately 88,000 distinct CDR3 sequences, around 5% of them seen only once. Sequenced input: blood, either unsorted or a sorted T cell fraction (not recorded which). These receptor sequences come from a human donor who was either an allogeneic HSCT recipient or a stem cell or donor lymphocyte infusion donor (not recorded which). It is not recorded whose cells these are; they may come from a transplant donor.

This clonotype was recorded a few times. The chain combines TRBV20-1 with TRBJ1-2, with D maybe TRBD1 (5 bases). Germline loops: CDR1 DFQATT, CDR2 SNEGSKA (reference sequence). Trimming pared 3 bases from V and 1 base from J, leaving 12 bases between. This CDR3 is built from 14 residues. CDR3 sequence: CSASNRDGNYGYTF. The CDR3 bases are TGCAGTGCTAGCAACCGGGACGGTAACTATGGCTACACCTTC.

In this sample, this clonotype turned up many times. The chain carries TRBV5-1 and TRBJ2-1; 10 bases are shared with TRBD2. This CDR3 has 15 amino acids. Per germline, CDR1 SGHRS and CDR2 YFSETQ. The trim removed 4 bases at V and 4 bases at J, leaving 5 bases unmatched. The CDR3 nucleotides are TGCGCCAGCAGCAGCGGGACTAGCGCGTACAATGAGCAGTTCTTC. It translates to CASSSGTSAYNEQFF.

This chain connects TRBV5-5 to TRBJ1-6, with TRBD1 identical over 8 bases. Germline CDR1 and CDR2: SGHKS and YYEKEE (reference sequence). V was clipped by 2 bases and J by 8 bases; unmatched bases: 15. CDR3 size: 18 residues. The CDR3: CASSFPVGGTGTHSPLHF. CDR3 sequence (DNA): TGTGCCAGCAGCTTCCCCGTGGGCGGGACAGGCACCCATTCACCCCTCCACTTT.

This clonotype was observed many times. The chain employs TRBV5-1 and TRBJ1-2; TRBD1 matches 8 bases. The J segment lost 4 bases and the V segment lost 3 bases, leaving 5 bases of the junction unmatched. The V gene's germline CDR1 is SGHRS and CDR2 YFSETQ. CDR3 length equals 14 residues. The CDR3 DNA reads TGCGCCAGCAGCTCGACAGGGGCCAGCTATGGCTACACCTTC. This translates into CASSSTGASYGYTF.

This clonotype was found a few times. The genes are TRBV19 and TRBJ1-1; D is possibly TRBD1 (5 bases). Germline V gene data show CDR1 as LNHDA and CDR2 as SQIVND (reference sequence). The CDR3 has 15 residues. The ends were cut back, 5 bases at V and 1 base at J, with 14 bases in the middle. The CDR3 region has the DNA TGTGCCAGTAGTCCCCGGACACTGACGAACACTGAAGCTTTCTTT. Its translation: CASSPRTLTNTEAFF.

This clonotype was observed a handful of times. Here the CDR3 reads CASSPSPVGQGSTGELFF. CDR3 nucleotides: TGCGCCAGCAGCCCCTCCCCCGTGGGACAGGGATCCACCGGGGAGCTGTTTTTT. The chain employs TRBV5-1 and TRBJ2-2; TRBD1 matches 9 bases. The V segment lost 4 bases and the J segment 4 bases; nucleotides outside the gene matches: 14. The germline gives CDR1 SGHRS, CDR2 YFSETQ. There are 18 residues in the CDR3.

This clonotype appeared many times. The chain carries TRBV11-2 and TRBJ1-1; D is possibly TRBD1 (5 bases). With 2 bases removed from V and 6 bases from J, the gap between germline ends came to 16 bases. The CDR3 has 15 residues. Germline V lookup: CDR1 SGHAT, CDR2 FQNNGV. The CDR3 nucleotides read TGTGCCAGCAGCTTAAATAGAGGAAAGGGACCTGAAGCTTTCTTT. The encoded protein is CASSLNRGKGPEAFF.

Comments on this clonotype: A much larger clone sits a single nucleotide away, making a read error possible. CDR3 nucleotides: TGTGCCAGCAGTGTGGGGGAGACCCCCAATCAGCCCCAGCATTTT. As protein: CASSVGETPNQPQHF. This chain connects TRBV2 to TRBJ1-5, with D maybe TRBD1 (5 bases). Germline loops: CDR1 SNHLY, CDR2 FYNNEI. This CDR3 comprises 15 residues. Trimming removed 4 bases at V and 3 bases at J, with 13 bases between.

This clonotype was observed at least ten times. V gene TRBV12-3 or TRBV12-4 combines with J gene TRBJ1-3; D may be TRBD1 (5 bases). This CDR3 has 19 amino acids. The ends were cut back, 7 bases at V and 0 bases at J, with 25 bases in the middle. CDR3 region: CASTPGWPSTDPSGNTIYF. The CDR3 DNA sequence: TGTGCCAGCACCCCAGGGTGGCCGTCTACAGACCCCTCTGGAAACACCATATATTTT.

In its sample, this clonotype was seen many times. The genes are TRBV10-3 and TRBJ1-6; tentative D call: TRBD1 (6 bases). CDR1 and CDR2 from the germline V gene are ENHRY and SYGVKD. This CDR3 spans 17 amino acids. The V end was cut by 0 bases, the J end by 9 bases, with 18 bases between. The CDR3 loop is CAISESLGRGHSSPLHF. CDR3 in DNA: TGTGCCATCAGTGAGTCGTTGGGCAGGGGACACAGTTCACCCCTCCACTTT.

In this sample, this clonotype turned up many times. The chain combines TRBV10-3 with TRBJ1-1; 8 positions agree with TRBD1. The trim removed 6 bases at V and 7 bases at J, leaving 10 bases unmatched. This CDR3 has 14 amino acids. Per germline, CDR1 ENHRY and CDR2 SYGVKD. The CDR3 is CAISPGGSRGEAFF. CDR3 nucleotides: TGTGCCATCAGCCCAGGGGGCTCGCGTGGTGAAGCTTTCTTT.

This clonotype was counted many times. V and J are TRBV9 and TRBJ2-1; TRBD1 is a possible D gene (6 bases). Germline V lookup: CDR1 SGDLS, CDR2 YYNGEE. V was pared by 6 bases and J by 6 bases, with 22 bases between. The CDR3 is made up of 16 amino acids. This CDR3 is CASTRRWYEGVNEQFF. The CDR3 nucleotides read TGTGCCAGCACCCGAAGGTGGTACGAGGGGGTCAATGAGCAGTTCTTC.

CDR3 loop: CSARDSGGAADEQFF. The CDR3 bases are TGCAGTGCTAGGGACAGTGGGGGGGCTGCAGATGAGCAGTTCTTC. This chain links TRBV20-1 with TRBJ2-1; maybe TRBD2 (7 bases). This CDR3 is 15 amino acids long. V was cut by 3 bases and J by 8 bases, with 20 bases left in between. The V gene's germline CDR1 is DFQATT and CDR2 SNEGSKA (reference sequence).

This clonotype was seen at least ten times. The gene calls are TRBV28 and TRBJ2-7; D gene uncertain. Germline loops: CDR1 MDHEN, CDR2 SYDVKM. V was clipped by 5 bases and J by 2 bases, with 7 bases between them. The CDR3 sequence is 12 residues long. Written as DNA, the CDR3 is TGTGCCAGCAGTCCCAGAACCTACGAGCAGTACTTC. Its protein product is CASSPRTYEQYF. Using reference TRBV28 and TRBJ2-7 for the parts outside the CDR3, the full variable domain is DVKVTQSSRYLVKRTGEKVFLECVQDMDHENMFWYRQDPGLGLRLIYFSYDVKMKEKGDIPEGYSVSREKKERFSLILESASTNQTSMYLCASSPRTYEQYFGPGTRLTVT.

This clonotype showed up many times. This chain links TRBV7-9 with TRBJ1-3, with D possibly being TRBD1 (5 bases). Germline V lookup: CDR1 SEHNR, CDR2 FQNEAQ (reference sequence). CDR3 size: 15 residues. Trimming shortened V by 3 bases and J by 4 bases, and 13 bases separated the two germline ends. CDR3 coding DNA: TGTGCCAGCAGCTTTGATGGGGGTCCGGGAAACACCATATATTTT. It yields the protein CASSFDGGPGNTIYF.

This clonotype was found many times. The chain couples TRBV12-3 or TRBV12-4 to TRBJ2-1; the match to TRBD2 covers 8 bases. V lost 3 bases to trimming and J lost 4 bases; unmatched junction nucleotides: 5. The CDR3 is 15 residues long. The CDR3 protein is CASSFVSGGYNEQFF. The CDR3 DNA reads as TGTGCCAGCAGTTTTGTGAGCGGGGGATACAATGAGCAGTTCTTC.

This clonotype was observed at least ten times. The CDR3 bases are TGTGCCAGTAGGTCACGGGGGGGCGGAGATACGCAGTATTTT. Its translation: CASRSRGGGDTQYF. The chain has TRBV19 and TRBJ2-3; 8 positions match TRBD2. This CDR3 is 14 amino acids long. V gave up 6 bases and J gave up 5 bases; unmatched junction bases: 7. The V gene's germline CDR1 is LNHDA and CDR2 SQIVND (reference sequence).

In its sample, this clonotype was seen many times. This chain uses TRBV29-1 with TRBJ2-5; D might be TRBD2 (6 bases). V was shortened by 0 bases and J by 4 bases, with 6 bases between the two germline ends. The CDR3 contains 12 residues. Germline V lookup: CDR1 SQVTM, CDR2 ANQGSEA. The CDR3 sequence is CSVEEGGETQYF. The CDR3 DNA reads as TGCAGCGTTGAAGAGGGGGGAGAGACCCAGTACTTC.